This TCR beta chain was found in a study of beta chain features in type 1 diabetes. Study-wide points: All four CD4+ subsets from Type 1 diabetes patients carried moderately but significantly shorter TCRB CDR3s.

As every portion of the isolated RNA was reverse transcribed, the sequencing read expressed TCRB transcripts. Here immunoSEQ multiplex PCR was the method, and the copy in TCRdb shows in-frame clones only, minus some. The profile shows around 150,000 clones, 7% to 9.5% of them singletons. A word on this clone: Its cognate antigen is unknown.

In all sorted populations, purity surpassed 95%. Sample: central memory CD4+ T cells from blood. This receptor was identified in a woman aged 25 to 39 with type 1 diabetes.

The CDR3: CASRSRPFSYEQYF. Here the CDR3 DNA reads TGTGCCAGCAGGAGCAGGCCCTTCTCCTACGAGCAGTACTTC. The chain links TRBV28 to TRBJ2-7; D not resolved. CDR1 is MDHEN, CDR2 SYDVKM, per germline. This CDR3 contains 14 residues. The V end lost 6 bases, the J end lost 0 bases, and 12 bases lay between the germline ends.